One and the same sample provided the 21 T cell receptor beta chains below, sequenced in a study of cytomegalovirus exposure and HLA in healthy donors (dated by TCRdb to the late 2010s). The method behind the library was the immunoSEQ multiplex PCR assay. For the multiplex PCR, a mixture combining 60 forward primers for TCR Vbeta segments and 13 reverse primers for TCR Jbeta segments was used. TCRdb took over this immuneACCESS table, retaining in-frame rearrangements with V and J assigned. Such tables are incomplete; in checked studies, under half of the missing clones stem from an unresolved V gene, and the remainder is unexplained. This sample comprises under 100,000 clones, nearly 70% of them detected only once. The ten largest clones take up over 12% of the sample. The sample was PBMCs. These receptors came from a woman aged 45 to 65 in good health and CMV-seropositive.

The chain links TRBV18 to TRBJ2-7, with D perhaps TRBD2 (5 bases). The CDR3 covers 14 residues. Trimming shortened V by 4 bases and J by 1 base, and 11 bases separated the two germline ends. CDR1 is KGHSH, CDR2 LQKENI, per germline. The CDR3 DNA is TGTGCCAGCTCACTCTCGGACTTGTCCTACGAGCAGTACTTC. This codes for CASSLSDLSYEQYF.

The rearrangement joins TRBV6-1 to TRBJ2-2; the D is unclear. The germline V gene encodes CDR1 MNHNS and CDR2 SASEGT. This CDR3 is built from 14 residues. Trimming took 6 bases from V and 4 from J, leaving 12 bases between them. The chain's CDR3 is CASSAYRGTGELFF. CDR3 nucleotides: TGTGCCAGCAGCGCGTACCGAGGCACCGGGGAGCTGTTTTTT.

J is TRBJ2-5 and V is TRBV9, with TRBD2 identical over 9 bases. Germline V gene data show CDR1 as SGDLS and CDR2 as YYNGEE. The V segment lost 0 bases and the J segment 2 bases; nucleotides outside the gene matches: 11. The CDR3 extends over 18 amino acids. Here the CDR3 reads CASSVGLAGSGGQETQYF. The CDR3 region has the DNA TGTGCCAGCAGCGTAGGTCTAGCGGGGAGTGGAGGGCAAGAGACCCAGTACTTC. Full variable domain (remainder filled in from reference TRBV9 and TRBJ2-5): DSGVTQTPKHLITATGQRVTLRCSPRSGDLSVYWYQQSLDQGLQFLIQYYNGEERAKGNILERFSAQQFPDLHSELNLSSLELGDSALYFCASSVGLAGSGGQETQYFGPGTRLLVL.

The chain combines TRBV27 with TRBJ2-1; 16 bases are a match to TRBD2. Germline CDR1 MNHEY, CDR2 SMNVEV (reference sequence). There are 17 residues in the CDR3. The J segment lost 8 bases and the V segment lost 5 bases, leaving 9 bases of the junction unmatched. DNA of the CDR3: TGTGCCAGCAGTCCGGGGACTAGCGGGAGGGCCGGGGATGAGCAGTTCTTC. It encodes CASSPGTSGRAGDEQFF.

This clone was counted a few times. The chain carries TRBV5-4 and TRBJ1-1; D ambiguous. The V end was cut by 0 bases, the J end by 2 bases, with 11 bases between. This CDR3 comprises 15 residues. Per germline, CDR1 SGHNT and CDR2 YYREEE (reference sequence). CDR3 sequence (DNA): TGTGCCAGCAGCTTGGGGGCAGAGTTTAACACTGAAGCTTTCTTT. It is translated as CASSLGAEFNTEAFF.

The V and J genes are TRBV27 and TRBJ2-2, with 7 bases matching TRBD1. V dropped 6 bases and J dropped 5; count of bases not matched to a gene: 12. CDR1 and CDR2 (germline): MNHEY, SMNVEV (reference sequence). The length of the CDR3 is 16 residues. This CDR3 reads CASRITRQGGTGELFF. In DNA, the CDR3 is TGTGCCAGCAGAATAACCCGACAGGGTGGGACCGGGGAGCTGTTTTTT.

This chain joins TRBV28 and TRBJ2-7; 8 nucleotides agree with TRBD2. In germline, CDR1 is MDHEN, CDR2 SYDVKM. J lost 2 bases, V lost 6 bases, and 9 bases had no gene match. The CDR3 spans 15 residues. In DNA, the CDR3 is TGTGCCAGCAGCCCGACTAGCGCCCCCACCTACGAGCAGTACTTC. Translation: CASSPTSAPTYEQYF. Full variable domain (remainder filled in from reference TRBV28 and TRBJ2-7): DVKVTQSSRYLVKRTGEKVFLECVQDMDHENMFWYRQDPGLGLRLIYFSYDVKMKEKGDIPEGYSVSREKKERFSLILESASTNQTSMYLCASSPTSAPTYEQYFGPGTRLTVT.

The V and J genes are TRBV6-1 and TRBJ1-3, with TRBD1 matching over 8 bases. The trim removed 1 base at V and 5 bases at J, leaving 4 bases unmatched. Germline CDR1 reads MNHNS; CDR2 reads SASEGT. CDR3 size: 15 residues. The CDR3 DNA is TGTGCCAGCAGTGAAGTGGCAGGGGGCAGAAACACCATATATTTT. It yields the protein CASSEVAGGRNTIYF.

The chain employs TRBV6-1 and TRBJ2-7, with 10 bases that match TRBD1. This CDR3 is built from 14 residues. The germline gives CDR1 MNHNS, CDR2 SASEGT. The trim removed 3 bases at V and 3 bases at J, leaving 2 bases unmatched. As DNA, the CDR3 is TGTGCCAGCAGTGACAGGGACAGGGGCTACGAGCAGTACTTC. It is translated as CASSDRDRGYEQYF.

This clone was detected a few times. This rearrangement joins TRBV28 to TRBJ1-1; possibly TRBD1 for D (5 bases). The CDR3 is made up of 13 amino acids. The V end lost 4 bases, the J end lost 5 bases, and 11 bases lay between the germline ends. In germline, CDR1 is MDHEN, CDR2 SYDVKM. The CDR3 protein is CASSSSGLTEAFF. The CDR3 DNA reads as TGTGCCAGCAGTTCTTCAGGGCTTACTGAAGCTTTCTTT.

CDR3 amino acids: CASSLGQQNTEAFF. DNA for the CDR3: TGTGCCAGCAGCCTCGGACAGCAAAACACTGAAGCTTTCTTT. This chain connects TRBV7-8 to TRBJ1-1; D is possibly TRBD1 (6 bases). Germline V gene sequence: CDR1 SGHVS, CDR2 FQNEAQ. CDR3 length: 14 residues. Trimming took 5 bases from V and 2 from J, leaving 12 bases between them.

The gene calls are TRBV5-1 and TRBJ2-5; the match to TRBD1 covers 8 bases. Per germline, CDR1 SGHRS and CDR2 YFSETQ. The CDR3 runs to 15 residues. The V and J ends lost 0 bases and 1 base, in that order; junction bases with no gene match: 2. The CDR3 DNA sequence: TGCGCCAGCAGCTTGGACAGGGGGTCCCAAGAGACCCAGTACTTC. Translated, it gives CASSLDRGSQETQYF.

This clone was seen once. The chain joins TRBV5-6 to TRBJ2-3; D might be TRBD1 (5 bases). This CDR3 has 14 amino acids. The germline CDR1 and CDR2 sequences are SGHDT and YYEEEE. V dropped 0 bases and J dropped 4 bases, with 9 bases sitting between them. This chain's CDR3 is CASSLGQGPDTQYF. The DNA for the CDR3 is TGTGCCAGCAGCTTGGGGCAGGGCCCAGATACGCAGTATTTT. The full variable domain, with the rest looked up from reference TRBV5-6 and TRBJ2-3, is DAGVTQSPTHLIKTRGQQVTLRCSPKSGHDTVSWYQQALGQGPQFIFQYYEEEERQRGNFPDRFSGHQFPNYSSELNVNALLLGDSALYLCASSLGQGPDTQYFGPGTRLTVL.

In its sample, this clone was seen a few times. The gene calls are TRBV11-3 and TRBJ2-1, with D unclear. V lost 5 bases and J 5 bases, leaving 10 bases between the germline ends. The CDR3 is made up of 13 amino acids. Looked up from germline, CDR1 is SGHNT and CDR2 is YENEEA. The CDR3 here is CASSLRRDNEQFF. DNA for the CDR3: TGTGCCAGCAGCCTCAGACGGGACAATGAGCAGTTCTTC.

The rearrangement links TRBV18 to TRBJ2-7, with a possible D match to TRBD1 (7 bases). V lost 5 bases and J 6 bases, leaving 17 bases between the germline ends. CDR1 KGHSH and CDR2 LQKENI come from the germline V gene. The CDR3 loop spans 14 amino acids. CDR3 amino acids: CASSGQEGAREQYF. The CDR3 DNA sequence: TGTGCCAGCTCAGGACAGGAGGGAGCACGCGAGCAGTACTTC.

This chain uses TRBV7-8 with TRBJ2-1; D is unresolved. The germline V gene has CDR1 SGHVS and CDR2 FQNEAQ. V was shortened by 8 bases and J by 2 bases, with 25 bases between the two germline ends. The CDR3 has 18 residues. CDR3 sequence (DNA): TGTGCCAGCGCCCGTAGGTCGCAGGTGACCACCCCCTACAATGAGCAGTTCTTC. Protein sequence: CASARRSQVTTPYNEQFF.

Only one count was recorded for this clone. This chain links TRBV9 with TRBJ2-1; TRBD2 matches 7 bases. In germline, CDR1 is SGDLS, CDR2 YYNGEE. The CDR3 totals 15 residues. V lost 7 bases to trimming and J lost 0 bases; unmatched junction nucleotides: 7. The CDR3 coding sequence is TGTGCCAGCGAGTTTGGCGGGAGCTCCTACAATGAGCAGTTCTTC. Translating gives CASEFGGSSYNEQFF.

CDR3 sequence: CASSSSGTGTDYTF. DNA of the CDR3: TGTGCCAGCAGTTCGTCCGGAACAGGGACCGACTACACCTTC. The J gene is TRBJ1-2, the V gene TRBV6-6, with D maybe TRBD1 (6 bases). Trimming took 4 bases from V and 10 from J, leaving 19 bases between them. The CDR3 loop spans 14 amino acids. The germline V gene has CDR1 MNHNY and CDR2 SVGAGI (reference sequence).

The J gene is TRBJ1-5, the V gene TRBV28; D not resolved. In germline, CDR1 is MDHEN, CDR2 SYDVKM. Trimming removed 7 bases from V and 1 base from J, with 14 bases in between. The CDR3 has 15 residues. The CDR3 coding sequence is TGTGCCAGCATCCAAGGAGGGTCGAGCAATCAGCCCCAGCATTTT. It codes for CASIQGGSSNQPQHF. The variable domain in full, with the rest retrieved from reference TRBV28 and TRBJ1-5, is DVKVTQSSRYLVKRTGEKVFLECVQDMDHENMFWYRQDPGLGLRLIYFSYDVKMKEKGDIPEGYSVSREKKERFSLILESASTNQTSMYLCASIQGGSSNQPQHFGDGTRLSIL.

The genes are TRBV19 and TRBJ1-2; TRBD1 is a possible D gene (6 bases). The CDR3 has 16 residues. V dropped 0 bases and J dropped 4 bases, with 15 bases sitting between them. Germline CDR1 LNHDA, CDR2 SQIVND (reference sequence). In DNA, the CDR3 is TGTGCCAGTAGTATAGAGGACAGAGGGCCGGGCTATGGCTACACCTTC. It is translated as CASSIEDRGPGYGYTF.

This chain joins TRBV4-1 and TRBJ2-2; 7 bases are a match to TRBD2. V lost 0 bases and J lost 1; bases outside the gene matches: 5. The CDR3 runs to 17 residues. Germline CDR1 is MGHRA and CDR2 is YSYEKL. CDR3 bases: TGCGCCAGCAGCCAAGATCAGGGCGGGGGGAACACCGGGGAGCTGTTTTTT. Translation gives CASSQDQGGGNTGELFF.